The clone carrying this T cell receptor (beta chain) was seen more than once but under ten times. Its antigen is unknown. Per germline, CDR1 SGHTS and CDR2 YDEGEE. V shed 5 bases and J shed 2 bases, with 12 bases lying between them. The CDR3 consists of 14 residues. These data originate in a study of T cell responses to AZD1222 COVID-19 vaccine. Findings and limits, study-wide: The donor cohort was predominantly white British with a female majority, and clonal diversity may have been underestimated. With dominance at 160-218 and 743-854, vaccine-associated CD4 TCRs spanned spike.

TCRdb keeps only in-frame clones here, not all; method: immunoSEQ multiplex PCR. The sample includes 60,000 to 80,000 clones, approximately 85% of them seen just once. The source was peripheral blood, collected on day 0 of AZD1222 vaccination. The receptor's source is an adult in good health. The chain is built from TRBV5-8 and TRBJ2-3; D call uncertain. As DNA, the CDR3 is TGTGCCAGCAGACCCGCCACATACACAGATACGCAGTATTTT. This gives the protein CASRPATYTDTQYF.